The 30 T cell receptor beta chains below were found in one sample sequenced in a study of T cells in Graves' hyperthyroidism and ophthalmopathy. Using RNA transcripts as the source, TCR beta CDR3 regions were amplified. Carried out on the TCR CDR3, a first-round RT-PCR used the HTBI primer set. TCRdb passed the multiplex PCR reads through MiXCR, listing each CDR3 protein once. Among about 540,000 distinct CDR3 sequences listed, 35% to 55% were seen once. What was sequenced was peripheral blood or thyroid tissue (not recorded which). These receptors were taken from a woman aged 18-29 years with Graves' hyperthyroidism.

The chain couples TRBV19 to TRBJ1-2, with TRBD1 matching 11 bases. Germline V gene lookup returns CDR1 LNHDA and CDR2 SQIVND (reference sequence). V lost 9 bases, J lost 4 bases, and 13 bases stayed unmatched. The CDR3 contains 16 residues. The CDR3 DNA reads as TGTGCCAGCAGCCCGGGACAGGGGGTAGTTGGCTATGGCTACACCTTC. As protein: CASSPGQGVVGYGYTF.

The chain recombines TRBV7-9 with TRBJ1-6; D is unresolved. V lost 3 bases to trimming and J lost 9 bases, with 24 bases between them. Germline V CDR1 and CDR2: SEHNR, FQNEAQ (reference sequence). CDR3 length: 18 residues. The CDR3 DNA is TGTGCCAGCAGCTTGATGTGGTCCAGGCGGGGAGAGGGTTCACCCCTCCACTTT. It is translated as CASSLMWSRRGEGSPLHF.

There are many counts of this clonotype. The chain joins TRBV9 to TRBJ1-1; D is ambiguous. This CDR3 has 15 residues. V lost 0 bases, J lost 0 bases, and 9 bases lay in between. Germline loops: CDR1 SGDLS, CDR2 YYNGEE. The CDR3: CASSVGDTMNTEAFF. CDR3 nucleotides: TGTGCCAGCAGCGTAGGAGACACCATGAACACTGAAGCTTTCTTT.

The chain employs TRBV9 and TRBJ1-2; TRBD1 might be the D (5 bases). The CDR3 length is 13 residues. Germline-derived CDR1 and CDR2 are SGDLS and YYNGEE. V shed 2 bases and J shed 8 bases, with 13 bases lying between them. The CDR3 reads CASSVGRFGGYTF. The CDR3, as DNA: TGTGCCAGCAGCGTGGGACGGTTTGGAGGCTACACCTTC.

This clonotype was detected once. A read error may be the cause here, since a much bigger clone is one base away. The gene calls are TRBV5-1 and TRBJ2-7, with 10 bases aligning to TRBD2. The CDR3 totals 13 residues. Per the germline V gene, CDR1 is SGHRS and CDR2 is YFSETQ. As DNA, the CDR3 is TGCGCCAGCTGCTTGAGGACTAGCGGCGAGCAGTACTTC. It translates to CASCLRTSGEQYF.

This chain uses TRBV29-1 with TRBJ2-7; TRBD2 agrees at 10 bases. Per germline, CDR1 SQVTM and CDR2 ANQGSEA. The trim removed 8 bases at V and 10 bases at J, leaving 8 bases unmatched. The CDR3 is made up of 11 amino acids. CDR3 in amino acids: CSTGLAASQYF. The CDR3 DNA reads TGCAGCACCGGACTAGCGGCCTCCCAGTACTTC.

This clonotype was detected only a few times. The chain links TRBV15 to TRBJ2-7, with a tentative D call TRBD2 (6 bases). The germline CDR1 and CDR2 sequences are LNHNV and YYDKDF (reference sequence). Trimming cost V 0 bases and J 6 bases, with 15 bases left between them. The CDR3 runs to 15 residues. CDR3 sequence: CATSRDRVAGIEQYF. The CDR3, as DNA: TGTGCCACCAGCAGAGATCGGGTGGCGGGAATCGAGCAGTACTTC. Full variable domain (outside the CDR3, taken from reference TRBV15 and TRBJ2-7): DAMVIQNPRYQVTQFGKPVTLSCSQTLNHNVMYWYQQKSSQAPKLLFHYYDKDFNNEADTPDNFQSRRPNTSFCFLDIRSPGLGDTAMYLCATSRDRVAGIEQYFGPGTRLTVT.

This clonotype was recorded a few times. This chain uses TRBV9 with TRBJ2-2, with 10 bases that match TRBD1. Germline-derived CDR1 and CDR2 are SGDLS and YYNGEE. The CDR3 totals 14 residues. J gave up 6 bases and V 4 bases, and 3 bases lay outside the gene matches. The CDR3, as DNA: TGTGCCAGCAGCCGGGACAGGGGTTCCGGGGAGCTGTTTTTT. This gives the protein CASSRDRGSGELFF.

This clonotype was seen a handful of times. This sequence joins TRBV9 and TRBJ1-5; TRBD1 aligns across 8 bases. The CDR3 runs 15 residues. The J segment lost 4 bases and the V segment lost 3 bases, leaving 6 bases of the junction unmatched. CDR1 SGDLS and CDR2 YYNGEE come from the germline V gene. The CDR3 region is CASSGGDRLNQPQHF. CDR3 bases: TGTGCCAGCAGCGGGGGGGACAGGCTGAATCAGCCCCAGCATTTT. Using reference TRBV9 and TRBJ1-5 for the parts outside the CDR3, the full variable domain is DSGVTQTPKHLITATGQRVTLRCSPRSGDLSVYWYQQSLDQGLQFLIQYYNGEERAKGNILERFSAQQFPDLHSELNLSSLELGDSALYFCASSGGDRLNQPQHFGDGTRLSIL.

About this clonotype itself: A junction end diverges from the germline sequence, so it may reflect a read error. The chain uses TRBV2 and TRBJ2-7; D may be TRBD1 or TRBD2 (5 bases each). This CDR3 region has 14 residues. CDR1 is SNHLY, CDR2 FYNNEI, per germline. CDR3 amino acids: CASSYPGPSSEQYF. The CDR3 nucleotides are TGTGCCAGCAGTTACCCGGGACCTTCCTCCGAGCAGTACTTC.

The rearrangement uses TRBV6-4 and TRBJ2-7, with 13 bases fitting TRBD2. With 6 bases clipped from V and 7 bases from J, the junction kept 6 bases outside the gene matches. The CDR3 totals 14 residues. The V gene's germline CDR1 is MRHNA and CDR2 SNTAGT. CDR3: CASRKLAGGNEQYF. CDR3 DNA: TGTGCCAGCAGAAAACTAGCGGGAGGGAATGAGCAGTACTTC.

This clonotype was seen only a few times. This sequence joins TRBV7-9 and TRBJ2-2; D is undetermined. Germline CDR1 is SEHNR and CDR2 is FQNEAQ (reference sequence). The V gene lost 0 bases and the J gene lost 4 bases, with 6 bases spanning the gap. This CDR3 has 14 residues. The DNA of the CDR3 is TGTGCCAGCAGCTTAGCGGGGATCACCGGGGAGCTGTTTTTT. This sequence encodes CASSLAGITGELFF.

This clonotype was recorded once. Germline and junction disagree at one end, which may indicate a read error. V and J are TRBV7-7 and TRBJ1-1; D is perhaps TRBD1 (6 bases). The CDR3 is 9 residues long. The germline gives CDR1 SSHAT, CDR2 FNYEAQ (reference sequence). CDR3 in amino acids: CASSGQPHF. The CDR3 nucleotides are TGTGCCAGCAGCGGACAGCCCCACTTT.

As to this clonotype: Likely a read error: the CDR3 ends without its conserved phenylalanine or tryptophan. V gene TRBV11-1 combines with J gene TRBJ2-6; D is unclear. V lost 5 bases and J 2 bases, leaving 10 bases between the germline ends. This CDR3 has 15 residues. Germline V lookup: CDR1 SGHAT, CDR2 FQDESV (reference sequence). The CDR3 reads CASSQDGTGANVLTL. In DNA form, the CDR3 reads TGTGCCAGCAGCCAAGACGGAACTGGGGCCAACGTCCTGACTCTC.

The chain links TRBV6-6 to TRBJ1-1, with D possibly being TRBD1 (5 bases). Trimming shortened V by 7 bases and J by 0 bases, and 12 bases separated the two germline ends. CDR1 is MNHNY and CDR2 is SVGAGI in the germline V gene (reference sequence). CDR3 length equals 14 residues. CDR3 residues: CASNPGLMNTEAFF. In DNA, the CDR3 is TGTGCCAGCAATCCGGGGCTGATGAACACTGAAGCTTTCTTT.

A remark on this clonotype: This may be a read error, as it is one base from a much larger clone. This chain connects TRBV2 to TRBJ2-5; no clear D gene. Between the trimmed V and J ends, which lost 6 bases and 3 bases, there was a span of 17 bases. This CDR3 is built from 15 residues. Germline V gives CDR1 SNHLY, CDR2 FYNNEI. The CDR3 region has the DNA TGTGCCAGCAGCTTAGATGCCAGCAGAAAAGAGACCCAGTACTTC. This translates into CASSLDASRKETQYF.

The genes are TRBV2 and TRBJ2-2; possible D gene TRBD1, 6 bases. Deletions cut 8 bases from V and 1 base from J, with 8 bases between. The CDR3 runs 13 residues. Germline V CDR1 and CDR2: SNHLY, FYNNEI. CDR3 residues: CASLQGNTGELFF. The CDR3 coding sequence is TGTGCCAGCCTACAGGGGAACACCGGGGAGCTGTTTTTT.

This clonotype showed up many times. The genes are TRBV9 and TRBJ1-4; 8 nucleotides align to TRBD1. The CDR3 has 15 residues. Germline V CDR1 and CDR2: SGDLS, YYNGEE. V was pared by 0 bases and J by 7 bases, with 5 bases of the junction left unmatched. Written as DNA, the CDR3 is TGTGCCAGCAGCGTAGAGCCAGGGGGCCGTGAAAAACTGTTTTTT. It is translated as CASSVEPGGREKLFF. The entire variable domain, with the rest obtained from reference TRBV9 and TRBJ1-4, is as follows: DSGVTQTPKHLITATGQRVTLRCSPRSGDLSVYWYQQSLDQGLQFLIQYYNGEERAKGNILERFSAQQFPDLHSELNLSSLELGDSALYFCASSVEPGGREKLFFGSGTQLSVL.

For this clonotype: An end of the junction differs from the germline gene, which may be a read error. The rearrangement uses TRBV7-7 and TRBJ2-5, with unresolved D. Germline CDR1 is SSHAT and CDR2 is FNYEAQ (reference sequence). This CDR3 has 14 amino acids. The CDR3 DNA reads as TGTGCTAGCAGCTTATACCGTCAGGAAGAGACCCAGTACTTC. Translated: CASSLYRQEETQYF. The whole variable domain, filled in from reference TRBV7-7 and TRBJ2-5, reads GAGVSQSPRYKVTKRGQDVTLRCDPISSHATLYWYQQALGQGPEFLTYFNYEAQPDKSGLPSDRFSAERPEGSISTLTIQRTEQRDSAMYRCASSLYRQEETQYFGPGTRLLVL.

This clonotype was found a few times. The chain has TRBV20-1 and TRBJ2-7, with no clear D. Germline CDR1 and CDR2: DFQATT and SNEGSKA (reference sequence). The length of the CDR3 is 12 residues. V dropped 4 bases and J dropped 2 bases, with 9 bases sitting between them. The CDR3 region has the DNA TGCAGTGCTACGGTTCCTCCCTACGAGCAGTACTTC. Translated, it gives CSATVPPYEQYF.

The chain has TRBV29-1 and TRBJ2-1; 8 nucleotides agree with TRBD1. The DNA end is a closer match to TRBJ2-7, so the J assignment may be wrong. The CDR3 totals 12 residues. Germline assignment: CDR1 SQVTM and CDR2 ANQGSEA. CDR3 region: CSVAGGYNEQYF. Written as DNA, the CDR3 is TGCAGCGTTGCAGGGGGCTACAATGAGCAGTACTTC.

On this clonotype itself: A much larger clone differs from this one at a single base, so this may be a read error. The chain links TRBV9 to TRBJ1-2; D possibly corresponds to TRBD1 (5 bases). This CDR3 spans 15 amino acids. Germline values: CDR1 SGDLS, CDR2 YYNGEE. The CDR3 spells CASSVVGGTNHGYTF. The DNA for the CDR3 is TGTGCCAGCAGCGTAGTGGGGGGAACTAACCATGGCTACACCTTC.

Note on this clonotype: Just one base apart from a much larger clone, this may be a read error. V usage is TRBV10-3 and J usage is TRBJ1-2, with D possibly TRBD1 on 5 matching bases. This CDR3 is 13 amino acids long. From germline, CDR1 is ENHRY and CDR2 SYGVKD. Trimming took 9 bases from V and 4 from J, leaving 15 bases between them. The CDR3 spells CAIAGIGTYGYTF. The DNA for the CDR3 is TGTGCCATAGCCGGGATAGGGACCTATGGCTACACCTTC.

This sequence joins TRBV20-1 and TRBJ1-1; tentatively, D is TRBD1 (5 bases). Germline CDR1 DFQATT, CDR2 SNEGSKA (reference sequence). CDR3 length: 15 residues. Trimming took off 1 base at V and 1 base at J, with 13 bases between the two ends. The CDR3 sequence is CSARALPGQNTEAFF. As DNA, the CDR3 is TGCAGTGCTAGAGCCCTCCCCGGACAGAACACTGAAGCTTTCTTT.

The chain is built from TRBV20-1 and TRBJ1-4; weak D call: TRBD1 (5 bases). Trimming took 3 bases from V and 0 from J, leaving 8 bases between them. Germline CDR1 reads DFQATT; CDR2 reads SNEGSKA (reference sequence). This CDR3 is 14 amino acids long. CDR3 region: CSARWDATNEKLFF. CDR3 nucleotides: TGCAGTGCTAGGTGGGACGCAACTAATGAAAAACTGTTTTTT.

Many counts were recorded for this clonotype. This chain joins TRBV2 and TRBJ2-2, with D tentatively TRBD1 (7 bases). The V gene's germline CDR1 is SNHLY and CDR2 FYNNEI. This CDR3 contains 14 residues. V was clipped by 7 bases and J by 6 bases, with 15 bases between them. This CDR3 is CASISQGGSGELFF. The DNA for the CDR3 is TGTGCCAGCATTTCCCAGGGGGGTTCCGGGGAGCTGTTTTTT.

V is TRBV20-1 and J is TRBJ2-5; D possibly corresponds to TRBD2 (5 bases). The CDR3 spans 12 residues. Germline values: CDR1 DFQATT, CDR2 SNEGSKA (reference sequence). CDR3: CSVQAAPGAQYF. The CDR3 nucleotides are TGCAGCGTTCAAGCGGCACCCGGGGCCCAGTACTTC.

The chain has TRBV2 and TRBJ1-5; 11 nucleotides agree with TRBD1. J was trimmed by 4 bases and V by 4 bases; bases with no gene match: 6. The CDR3 consists of 16 residues. Germline CDR1 and CDR2: SNHLY and FYNNEI. The CDR3 DNA is TGTGCCAGCAGTGCGGGGACAGGGGGTTATAATCAGCCCCAGCATTTT. Translation: CASSAGTGGYNQPQHF.

Of note for this clonotype: In this CDR3 the conserved last residue, phenylalanine or tryptophan, is missing, so a read error is likely. Because the CDR3's place on the DNA is in doubt, the DNA is left out and the CDR3 is given as listed by TCRdb. The chain links TRBV7-2 to TRBJ2-7; TRBD2 is taken as the D call from the table, unchecked against the DNA. The CDR3 is 9 amino acids long, termini counted. In germline, CDR1 is SGHTA, CDR2 FQGNSA. CDR3 sequence: CASSRSLAG.

V is TRBV14 and J is TRBJ1-4; TRBD1 might be the D (5 bases). The CDR3 totals 15 residues. Germline CDR1 reads SGHDN; CDR2 reads FVKESK. V shed 1 base and J shed 5 bases, with 11 bases lying between them. Here the CDR3 DNA reads TGTGCCAGCAGCCAAGGTACAGGATTCAATGAAAAACTGTTTTTT. Translated, it gives CASSQGTGFNEKLFF. Supplemented by reference TRBV14 and TRBJ1-4, the full variable domain reads EAGVTQFPSHSVIEKGQTVTLRCDPISGHDNLYWYRRVMGKEIKFLLHFVKESKQDESGMPNNRFLAERTGGTYSTLKVQPAELEDSGVYFCASSQGTGFNEKLFFGSGTQLSVL.